This T cell receptor (beta chain) was captured in a study of T cells in tuberculosis. On the study more broadly: In South Africa, adults with active tuberculosis were compared with IGRA-negative and latently infected IGRA-positive adolescents.

Overall study findings and caveats: The TCR-beta difference was not significant; alpha differences partly reflected length.

Between the trimmed V and J ends, which lost 4 bases and 5 bases, there was a span of 11 bases. Germline lookup yields CDR1 MNHEY and CDR2 SVGAGI. The CDR3 contains 13 residues. As regards this clone: Its antigen is as yet unknown.

Tuberculin skin test and IGRA determined adolescents' latent tuberculosis status at entry. Some clones are missing from TCRdb's copy, which holds only in-frame ones; the method was immunoSEQ multiplex PCR. The data contain around 26,000 clones, around nine tenths of them singletons. The chain is built from TRBV6-5 and TRBJ1-1, with a tentative D call TRBD1 (5 bases). The sequencing input was PBMCs. The TCR was taken from a donor aged 10-29 years with latent tuberculosis or without tuberculosis infection. Some clones in this sample may be carry-over from other donors' samples. The CDR3 region has the DNA TGTGCCAGCAGTTTAAGACACAGGACTGAAGCTTTCTTT. Protein product: CASSLRHRTEAFF.